Below, 9 T cell receptor beta chains from the same sample are listed, as sequenced in a study of T cells in Graves' hyperthyroidism and ophthalmopathy. Amplification of TCR beta CDR3 regions used RNA as the template. A set of HTBI primers served as the primers for a first-round RT-PCR of the TCR CDR3. Via MiXCR, TCRdb re-called the multiplex PCR reads, giving one row per CDR3 protein. The sample lists 300,000 to 350,000 distinct CDR3 sequences, around 16% occurring once. Sequences were obtained from blood. The receptor source for this set is a man aged 25 to 40 with Graves' hyperthyroidism.

This clonotype came up a few times. V is TRBV7-3 and J is TRBJ2-5; no clear D gene. Germline lookup yields CDR1 SGHTA and CDR2 FQGTGA. Trimming pared 2 bases from V and 0 bases from J, leaving 13 bases between. CDR3 size: 16 residues. CDR3 protein: CASSLFASRNQETQYF. The CDR3 DNA reads as TGTGCCAGCAGCTTATTTGCTTCTCGAAACCAAGAGACCCAGTACTTC.

This clonotype was found many times. The chain carries TRBV7-9 and TRBJ2-1; TRBD2 matches at 7 bases. J lost 7 bases, V lost 3 bases, and 9 bases had no gene match. The CDR3 totals 15 residues. Germline lookup yields CDR1 SEHNR and CDR2 FQNEAQ (reference sequence). The CDR3 coding sequence is TGTGCCAGCAGCTTGGGGCACGCGGGAGTAAATGAGCAGTTCTTC. Residues: CASSLGHAGVNEQFF.

This clonotype occurred many times. The rearrangement joins TRBV5-1 to TRBJ2-7; D may match TRBD1 or TRBD2 (5 bases each). CDR3 size: 15 residues. Germline V gene lookup returns CDR1 SGHRS and CDR2 YFSETQ. Trimming shortened V by 4 bases and J by 2 bases, and 16 bases separated the two germline ends. CDR3 DNA: TGCGCCAGCAGCCTTGGACCTTCGGGGCCCTACGAGCAGTACTTC. This gives the protein CASSLGPSGPYEQYF.

This clonotype has just a few counts. The chain couples TRBV10-3 to TRBJ2-1, with a tentative D call TRBD2 (6 bases). Looked up from germline, CDR1 is ENHRY and CDR2 is SYGVKD. This CDR3 is 13 amino acids long. The V gene lost 7 bases and the J gene lost 4 bases, with 11 bases spanning the gap. CDR3 residues: CAIMPSAYNEQFF. The CDR3 DNA follows: TGTGCCATCATGCCTAGCGCGTACAATGAGCAGTTCTTC.

The CDR3 protein is CATSTEREGEQFF. As DNA, the CDR3 is TGTGCCACATCTACCGAGCGGGAAGGAGAGCAGTTCTTC. The rearrangement joins TRBV2 to TRBJ2-1; 7 bases line up with TRBD2. V dropped 10 bases and J dropped 10; count of bases not matched to a gene: 13. The CDR3 runs to 13 residues. In germline, CDR1 is SNHLY, CDR2 FYNNEI.

This chain connects TRBV7-9 to TRBJ1-5, with 12 bases lining up with TRBD1. V lost 4 bases, J lost 0 bases, and 7 bases stayed unmatched. CDR3 length: 18 amino acids. CDR1 is SEHNR and CDR2 is FQNEAQ in the germline V gene (reference sequence). The CDR3 reads CASSSGTGGPYSNQPQHF. The DNA of the CDR3 is TGTGCCAGCAGCTCGGGGACAGGGGGCCCCTATAGCAATCAGCCCCAGCATTTT.

Many counts were recorded for this clonotype. V usage is TRBV6-1 and J usage is TRBJ1-1; TRBD1 matches 7 bases. Per the germline V gene, CDR1 is MNHNS and CDR2 is SASEGT. The CDR3 runs 14 residues. Germline trimming cut 5 bases from V and 3 bases from J; bases unmatched to any gene: 6. The DNA of the CDR3 is TGTGCCAGCAGTTTCGGACAGGCCCACACTGAAGCTTTCTTT. Protein product: CASSFGQAHTEAFF.

This clonotype was seen repeatedly, ten times or more. J is TRBJ1-1 and V is TRBV5-1, with TRBD1 as a possible D gene (5 bases). The CDR3 loop spans 15 amino acids. CDR1 is SGHRS, CDR2 YFSETQ, per germline. The V end was cut by 3 bases, the J end by 5 bases, with 17 bases between. The CDR3 nucleotides are TGCGCCAGCAGCTCCACGGCGGGGGGTCGGACTGAAGCTTTCTTT. It codes for CASSSTAGGRTEAFF.

This clonotype was detected only a few times. The chain is built from TRBV6-1 and TRBJ2-2, with TRBD1 as a possible D gene (5 bases). V lost 11 bases, J lost 7 bases, and 17 bases lay in between. Looked up from germline, CDR1 is MNHNS and CDR2 is SASEGT. The CDR3 runs to 13 residues. The CDR3 nucleotides read TGTGCCGCCCGCCCCCCAGGGTACGGGGAGCTGTTTTTT. Amino acid sequence: CAARPPGYGELFF.